The 31 T cell receptor beta chains below all came from one sample that was sequenced in a study of early T cells in non-severe SARS-CoV-2 infection. Via MiXCR, TCRdb re-called the 5' RACE reads, giving one row per CDR3 protein. This table holds tens of thousands of distinct CDR3 sequences, 5% to 5.5% found once. Here the sequenced sample was whole blood, taken at baseline. Receptors were obtained from an adult who was a healthcare worker with PCR-confirmed SARS-CoV-2 infection or an uninfected control (not recorded which).

This clonotype has a handful of counts. The rearrangement joins TRBV19 to TRBJ2-7; D could derive from TRBD1 or TRBD2 (6 bases each). Germline V gene sequence: CDR1 LNHDA, CDR2 SQIVND (reference sequence). The ends were cut back, 3 bases at V and 4 bases at J, with 16 bases in the middle. The CDR3 runs 15 residues. The CDR3, as DNA: TGTGCCAGTAGTATGGCGAGCAGGGGAGGATACGAGCAGTACTTC. This gives the protein CASSMASRGGYEQYF.

This clonotype was observed at least ten times. V gene TRBV5-3 combines with J gene TRBJ2-1; a possible D gene is TRBD2 (5 bases). TRBV5-3 is recorded as an ORF, its role being uncertain. This CDR3 has 18 residues. V was pared by 4 bases and J by 0 bases, with 20 bases between. CDR3 in amino acids: CARSLSVGGRSSYNEQFF. The CDR3 nucleotides are TGTGCCAGAAGCCTCTCAGTTGGAGGAAGGAGCTCCTACAATGAGCAGTTCTTC.

This clonotype has at least ten counts. The chain couples TRBV30 to TRBJ1-2; D not resolved. This CDR3 is built from 13 residues. Trimming stripped 3 bases from V and 3 bases from J, with 11 bases between. In germline, CDR1 is GTSNPN, CDR2 SVGIG (reference sequence). CDR3 region: CAWSSGLYYGYTF. The CDR3 bases are TGTGCCTGGAGCTCTGGACTTTACTATGGCTACACCTTC. Full variable domain (rest looked up from reference TRBV30 and TRBJ1-2): SQTIHQWPATLVQPVGSPLSLECTVEGTSNPNLYWYRQAAGRGLQLLFYSVGIGQISSEVPQNLSASRPQDRQFILSSKKLLLSDSGFYLCAWSSGLYYGYTFGSGTRLTVV.

This clonotype has only a few counts. This chain links TRBV20-1 with TRBJ2-1; a possible D gene is TRBD2 (6 bases). V dropped 6 bases and J dropped 0 bases, with 12 bases sitting between them. Looked up from germline, CDR1 is DFQATT and CDR2 is SNEGSKA (reference sequence). The CDR3 totals 14 residues. The CDR3 protein is CSAWGVSSYNEQFF. The CDR3 nucleotides read TGCAGTGCCTGGGGGGTGAGCTCCTACAATGAGCAGTTCTTC.

By frequency in the sample, this clonotype is medium-sized. This chain uses TRBV7-2 with TRBJ1-1; D is undetermined. Germline V gives CDR1 SGHTA, CDR2 FQGNSA. Trimming pared 6 bases from V and 0 bases from J, leaving 11 bases between. This CDR3 contains 14 residues. CDR3 sequence (DNA): TGTGCCAGCAGTGTACAGTCGCTGAACACTGAAGCTTTCTTT. Its protein product is CASSVQSLNTEAFF.

This clonotype was recorded many times. The chain links TRBV4-1 to TRBJ2-7; D gene uncertain. V was pared by 0 bases and J by 4 bases, with 7 bases between. The CDR3 covers 13 residues. Germline-derived CDR1 and CDR2 are MGHRA and YSYEKL. In DNA form, the CDR3 reads TGCGCCAGCAGCCAAGATCCATTTTACGAGCAGTACTTC. Translating gives CASSQDPFYEQYF.

The sample holds many counts of this clonotype. The genes are TRBV12-3 or TRBV12-4 and TRBJ1-4, with D possibly TRBD1 on 5 matching bases. Between the trimmed V and J ends, which lost 6 bases and 8 bases, there was a span of 16 bases. The CDR3 loop spans 14 amino acids. The CDR3: CASSPQGKREKLFF. The CDR3, as DNA: TGTGCCAGCAGCCCTCAGGGAAAGAGGGAAAAACTGTTTTTT.

This clonotype has ten or more counts. The V gene is TRBV12-3 or TRBV12-4, the J gene TRBJ1-1; D uncertain. V shed 7 bases and J shed 1 base, with 10 bases lying between them. The CDR3 consists of 13 residues. The CDR3 loop is CASISTGNTEAFF. CDR3 nucleotide sequence: TGTGCCAGCATTTCGACGGGGAACACTGAAGCTTTCTTT.

The sample holds many counts of this clonotype. Here the CDR3 DNA reads TGTGCCAGCACTGGACTAGCGGGAGGGTCTGAGACCCAGTACTTC. This encodes CASTGLAGGSETQYF. The gene calls are TRBV9 and TRBJ2-5; the match to TRBD2 covers 15 bases. The CDR3 sequence is 15 residues long. The germline V gene encodes CDR1 SGDLS and CDR2 YYNGEE. V dropped 6 bases and J dropped 5; count of bases not matched to a gene: 5.

The table lists this clonotype with many counts. This chain links TRBV30 with TRBJ1-5; tentative D call: TRBD1 (6 bases). The CDR3 length is 17 residues. V was trimmed by 1 base and J by 7 bases, leaving 23 bases between them. Germline loops: CDR1 GTSNPN, CDR2 SVGIG (reference sequence). This chain's CDR3 is CAWSAPPGPGEGQPQHF. The CDR3 nucleotides are TGTGCCTGGAGTGCCCCTCCGGGCCCAGGGGAGGGACAGCCCCAGCATTTT.

This clonotype was counted many times. The chain uses TRBV12-3 or TRBV12-4 and TRBJ1-2; 7 bases line up with TRBD1. This CDR3 is 12 amino acids long. The trim removed 4 bases at V and 7 bases at J, leaving 3 bases unmatched. DNA for the CDR3: TGTGCCAGCAGTTCGGGGGACAGTGGCTACACCTTC. This codes for CASSSGDSGYTF.

This clonotype came up many times. DNA of the CDR3: TGTGCCAGCAGCTTAGTTGGGGTCAGGGCCAGCACAGATACGCAGTATTTT. Residues: CASSLVGVRASTDTQYF. The gene calls are TRBV7-6 and TRBJ2-3; D might be TRBD1 (5 bases). This CDR3 has 17 amino acids. V dropped 1 base and J dropped 0 bases, with 14 bases sitting between them. The V gene's germline CDR1 is SGHVS and CDR2 FNYEAQ.

This clonotype was detected a few times. The chain recombines TRBV5-1 with TRBJ2-5, with D possibly called TRBD1 or TRBD2 (5 bases each). V was pared by 0 bases and J by 14 bases, with 20 bases between. Germline CDR1 is SGHRS and CDR2 is YFSETQ. The CDR3 covers 14 residues. For the CDR3, the DNA is TGCGCCAGCAGCTTGGAACCTCCGGGACGTTCCTTCTACTTC. Its translation is CASSLEPPGRSFYF.

This clonotype was seen many times. The gene calls are TRBV13 and TRBJ2-3; D is uncertain. V dropped 5 bases and J dropped 2 bases, with 14 bases sitting between them. The CDR3 sequence is 15 residues long. CDR1 and CDR2 (germline): PRHDT, FYEKMQ (reference sequence). CDR3 sequence (DNA): TGTGCCAGCAGCCCCCTCCAGAGTTTCACAGATACGCAGTATTTT. Translating gives CASSPLQSFTDTQYF.

This clonotype has just a few counts. The V and J genes are TRBV20-1 and TRBJ2-1; 10 bases agree with TRBD2. J gave up 6 bases and V 3 bases, and 2 bases lay outside the gene matches. Germline lookup yields CDR1 DFQATT and CDR2 SNEGSKA (reference sequence). This CDR3 contains 13 residues. CDR3 sequence reads: CSASLAGVNEQFF. CDR3 sequence (DNA): TGCAGTGCTAGCCTAGCGGGAGTCAATGAGCAGTTCTTC.

At least ten counts were recorded for this clonotype. V is TRBV6-6 and J is TRBJ2-1; the match to TRBD2 covers 13 bases. Germline V gives CDR1 MNHNY, CDR2 SVGAGI (reference sequence). The CDR3 is made up of 20 amino acids. J was trimmed by 7 bases and V by 6 bases; bases with no gene match: 21. CDR3 sequence (DNA): TGTGCCAGCAGACCGCCTCCGGGACTAGCGGGATCCCGGCGAAGTAATGAGCAGTTCTTC. This gives the protein CASRPPPGLAGSRRSNEQFF.

This clonotype showed up many times. The V gene is TRBV29-1, the J gene TRBJ1-1, with 7 bases that match TRBD1. With 6 bases clipped from V and 5 bases from J, the junction kept 9 bases outside the gene matches. There are 13 residues in the CDR3. CDR1 and CDR2 from the germline V gene are SQVTM and ANQGSEA. The CDR3 DNA reads as TGCAGCGTCGCCGACAGGGTTGGAACTGAAGCTTTCTTT. Protein: CSVADRVGTEAFF.

This clonotype occurred many times. The V gene is TRBV6-1, the J gene TRBJ2-2; D is possibly TRBD1 (5 bases). In germline, CDR1 is MNHNS, CDR2 SASEGT. The germline V and J ends were trimmed by 1 base and 2 bases, with 8 bases remaining between them. This CDR3 has 15 residues. The CDR3 DNA reads as TGTGCCAGCAGTGAAGGGTGGACAAACACCGGGGAGCTGTTTTTT. Translation gives CASSEGWTNTGELFF.

This clonotype occurred many times. This chain connects TRBV4-1 to TRBJ1-3, with D unresolved. Trimming cost V 1 base and J 8 bases, with 15 bases left between them. CDR1 MGHRA and CDR2 YSYEKL come from the germline V gene. This CDR3 spans 15 amino acids. DNA for the CDR3: TGCGCCAGCAGCCAAGGCTCCATCTATGGGTACACCATATATTTT. It specifies CASSQGSIYGYTIYF.

This clonotype came up many times. The chain joins TRBV7-2 to TRBJ2-5; TRBD2 agrees at 14 bases. This CDR3 is 18 amino acids long. V shed 1 base, J shed 2 bases, and the junction held 6 bases outside the gene matches. Germline assignment: CDR1 SGHTA and CDR2 FQGNSA. CDR3 nucleotides: TGTGCCAGCAGCTTAGACCCGGGACTAGCGGGGGAACAAGAGACCCAGTACTTC. Protein product: CASSLDPGLAGEQETQYF.

This clonotype showed up many times. V gene TRBV6-2 or TRBV6-3 combines with J gene TRBJ1-5, with 10 bases aligning to TRBD1. CDR3 length: 15 residues. V dropped 6 bases and J dropped 2; count of bases not matched to a gene: 4. Germline V CDR1 and CDR2: MNHEY, SVGEGT. CDR3 residues: CASSRDRGGNQPQHF. Here the CDR3 DNA reads TGTGCCAGCAGCAGGGACAGGGGAGGCAATCAGCCCCAGCATTTT.

This chain uses TRBV29-1 with TRBJ1-6; weak D call: TRBD1 (6 bases). In germline, CDR1 is SQVTM, CDR2 ANQGSEA. The V end lost 0 bases, the J end lost 10 bases, and 16 bases lay between the germline ends. This CDR3 has 15 residues. For the CDR3, the DNA is TGCAGCGTTGAAGAAATCGGCAGGGGAGGCTCACCCCTCCACTTT. Its translation: CSVEEIGRGGSPLHF. Drawing the rest from reference TRBV29-1 and TRBJ1-6, the complete variable domain is SAVISQKPSRDICQRGTSLTIQCQVDSQVTMMFWYRQQPGQSLTLIATANQGSEATYESGFVIDKFPISRPNLTFSTLTVSNMSPEDSSIYLCSVEEIGRGGSPLHFGNGTRLTVT.

There are many counts of this clonotype. The chain recombines TRBV21-1 with TRBJ1-2; TRBD1 reflects the table's D call only, with no check against the DNA. TRBV21-1 is a recognized pseudogene. This CDR3 has 18 residues. The CDR3 sequence: CASSKSGTAGLANYGYTF. The CDR3, as DNA: TGTGCCAGCAGCAAATCCGGGACAGCGGGCCTAGCTAACTATGGCTACACCTTC.

This clonotype was detected many times. A junction end diverges from the germline sequence, so it may reflect a read error. The V gene is TRBV10-2, the J gene TRBJ2-7, with 9 bases aligning to TRBD1. Germline CDR1 and CDR2: WSHSY and SAAADI. The CDR3 has 14 amino acids. As DNA, the CDR3 is TGCGCCAGCAGTGACCCCCTGAACAGGGGGCGCCTGATCTTC. This translates into CASSDPLNRGRLIF.

This clonotype has at least ten counts. The V gene is TRBV10-2, the J gene TRBJ2-7, with D hard to call. Trimming stripped 3 bases from V and 3 bases from J, with 6 bases between. This CDR3 has 12 residues. CDR1 and CDR2 (germline): WSHSY, SAAADI. CDR3 protein: CASSDTFYEQYF. The CDR3 nucleotides are TGCGCCAGCAGTGACACATTCTACGAGCAGTACTTC.

In its sample, this clonotype was seen a few times. The chain recombines TRBV7-8 with TRBJ2-3, with a weak D call TRBD2 (6 bases). The CDR3 has 16 residues. Germline V lookup: CDR1 SGHVS, CDR2 FQNEAQ. V lost 4 bases to trimming and J lost 9 bases, with 23 bases between them. CDR3 residues: CASSSQGVASGGTQYF. DNA of the CDR3: TGTGCCAGCAGCTCCCAGGGCGTCGCCTCTGGGGGGACGCAGTATTTT.

A few counts support this clonotype. V and J are TRBV19 and TRBJ1-5; TRBD1 might be the D (6 bases). The germline V gene encodes CDR1 LNHDA and CDR2 SQIVND (reference sequence). Deletions cut 3 bases from V and 1 base from J, with 13 bases between. There are 16 residues in the CDR3. CDR3 DNA sequence: TGTGCCAGTAGTATCCGGGACATTCGGAGCAATCAGCCCCAGCATTTT. The encoded protein is CASSIRDIRSNQPQHF.

This clonotype was observed many times. The chain has TRBV27 and TRBJ2-1, with 7 bases that match TRBD1. Germline V lookup: CDR1 MNHEY, CDR2 SMNVEV (reference sequence). The CDR3 covers 16 residues. Losses at the gene ends were 6 bases for V and 0 bases for J; bases not matched to a gene: 8. CDR3 region: CASSWDSPSSYNEQFF. The CDR3 nucleotides are TGTGCCAGCAGCTGGGACAGCCCCAGCTCCTACAATGAGCAGTTCTTC.

The J gene is TRBJ1-2, the V gene TRBV27; 9 bases match TRBD1. CDR1 is MNHEY, CDR2 SMNVEV, per germline (reference sequence). This CDR3 is 15 amino acids long. J was trimmed by 4 bases and V by 7 bases; bases with no gene match: 10. CDR3 loop: CASTRTGVISYGYTF. As DNA, the CDR3 is TGTGCCAGCACCCGGACAGGGGTGATTAGCTATGGCTACACCTTC.

This clonotype was found many times. This chain links TRBV4-3 with TRBJ2-3; the D call may be TRBD1 or TRBD2 (5 bases each). The CDR3 totals 15 residues. The germline gives CDR1 LGHNA, CDR2 YSLEER. Trimming removed 2 bases from V and 5 bases from J, with 14 bases in between. For the CDR3, the DNA is TGCGCCAGCAGCCAAAACACTGGGACGCGAGATACGCAGTATTTT. Its protein is CASSQNTGTRDTQYF.

The J gene is TRBJ2-1, the V gene TRBV14, with TRBD2 identical over 12 bases. This CDR3 comprises 16 residues. Germline V lookup: CDR1 SGHDN, CDR2 FVKESK. V lost 4 bases to trimming and J lost 3 bases; unmatched junction nucleotides: 4. The CDR3 DNA follows: TGTGCCAGCAGCCGGATGGGACTAGCGGGCTACAATGAGCAGTTCTTC. It codes for CASSRMGLAGYNEQFF. The full variable domain, its missing parts supplied by reference TRBV14 and TRBJ2-1, is EAGVTQFPSHSVIEKGQTVTLRCDPISGHDNLYWYRRVMGKEIKFLLHFVKESKQDESGMPNNRFLAERTGGTYSTLKVQPAELEDSGVYFCASSRMGLAGYNEQFFGPGTRLTVL.